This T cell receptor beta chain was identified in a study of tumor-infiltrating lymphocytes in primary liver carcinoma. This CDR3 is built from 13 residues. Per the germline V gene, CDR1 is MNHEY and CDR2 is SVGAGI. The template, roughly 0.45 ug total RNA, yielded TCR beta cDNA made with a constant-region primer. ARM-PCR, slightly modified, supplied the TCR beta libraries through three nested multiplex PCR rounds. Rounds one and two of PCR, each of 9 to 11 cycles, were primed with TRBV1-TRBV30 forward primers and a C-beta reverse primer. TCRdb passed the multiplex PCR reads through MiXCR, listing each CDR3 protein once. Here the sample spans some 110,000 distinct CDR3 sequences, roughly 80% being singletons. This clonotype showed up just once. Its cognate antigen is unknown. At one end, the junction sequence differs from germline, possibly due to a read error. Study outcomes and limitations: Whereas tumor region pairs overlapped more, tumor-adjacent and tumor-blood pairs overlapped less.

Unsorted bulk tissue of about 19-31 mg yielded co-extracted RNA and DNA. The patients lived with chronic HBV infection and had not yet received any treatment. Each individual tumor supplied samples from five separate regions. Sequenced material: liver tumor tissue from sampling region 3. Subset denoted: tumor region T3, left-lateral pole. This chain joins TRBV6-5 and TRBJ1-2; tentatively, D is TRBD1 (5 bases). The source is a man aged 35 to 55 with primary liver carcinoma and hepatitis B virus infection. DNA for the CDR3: TGTGCCAGCAGTCGGGGACGGTGTGAGGGCTACAGCTTC. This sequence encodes CASSRGRCEGYSF.